A selection of T cell receptor beta chains follows, all from one sample in a study of Graves' ophthalmopathy and Graves' hyperthyroidism. TCRdb reanalysed the multiplex PCR reads using MiXCR and keeps one entry per CDR3 protein. The table records about 220,000 distinct CDR3 sequences, under 25% of them present only once. Sequenced: peripheral blood. The source is a woman aged 45-59 years with Graves' ophthalmopathy. Both conserved end residues are part of each CDR3. The D gene is left open where the match is weak. Size tells how often a clone was seen (once, few, many) or the class of an expanded clone, and some rows leave it out.

abundance | j_gene | d_gene | v_gene | CDR3aa | CDR3nt
many | TRBJ1-2 | NA | TRBV10-3 | CAIRGGDGYTF | TGTGCCATCCGGGGGGGAGATGGCTACACCTTC
once | TRBJ2-7 | TRBD1 | TRBV2 | CASSDWATGTYEQYF | TGTGCCAGCAGTGATTGGGCGACAGGGACCTACGAGCAGTACTTC
NA | TRBJ1-6 | TRBD1 | TRBV27 | CASRTRTGAANSPLHF | TGTGCCAGCAGGACTAGGACAGGGGCGGCGAATTCACCCCTCCACTTT
NA | TRBJ1-5 | NA | TRBV20-1 | CSARDPGQGNQPQHF | TGCAGTGCTAGAGATCCGGGACAAGGCAATCAGCCCCAGCATTTT
NA | TRBJ1-1 | TRBD1 | TRBV4-3 | CASSQTTGWRTEAFF | TGCGCCAGCAGCCAGACGACAGGGTGGCGCACTGAAGCTTTCTTT
many | TRBJ1-1 | TRBD1 | TRBV25-1 | CASNDRGVTTEAFF | TGTGCCAGCAATGACAGGGGCGTCACGACTGAAGCTTTCTTT
many | TRBJ2-3 | NA | TRBV6-5 | CASSSAGVGRTQYF | TGTGCCAGCAGTTCCGCTGGGGTTGGAAGGACGCAGTATTTT
many | TRBJ1-3 | NA | TRBV28 | CASSLRGAAGTIYF | TGTGCCAGCAGTTTACGGGGCGCAGCGGGCACCATATATTTT
NA | TRBJ2-7 | NA | TRBV19 | CASSRGGGSYEQYF | TGTGCCAGTAGCCGAGGGGGGGGATCCTACGAGCAGTACTTC
many | TRBJ1-1 | NA | TRBV25-1 | CASRLGGRTEAFF | TGTGCCAGCAGATTAGGTGGGCGCACTGAAGCTTTCTTT
NA | TRBJ1-6 | NA | TRBV28 | CASTIIGGRSPLHF | TGTGCCAGCACCATTATCGGGGGGCGATCACCCCTCCACTTT
NA | TRBJ1-5 | TRBD1 | TRBV24-1 | CASSWTGGMQPQHF | TGTGCCAGCAGCTGGACAGGAGGGATGCAGCCCCAGCATTTT
NA | TRBJ2-3 | NA | TRBV2 | CAASSGSSDTQYF | TGTGCCGCCTCCTCGGGGAGTTCAGATACGCAGTATTTT
many | TRBJ1-1 | TRBD1 | TRBV12-3/TRBV12-4 | CASSPETGPYREAFF | TGTGCCAGCAGTCCGGAGACAGGGCCATACCGTGAAGCTTTCTTT
many | TRBJ1-6 | NA | TRBV7-3 | CASSRSVGSSPLHF | TGTGCCAGCAGCCGGTCGGTTGGGAGTTCACCCCTCCACTTT
many | TRBJ1-3 | TRBD1 | TRBV5-1 | CASSRTGGERDTIYF | TGCGCCAGCAGCAGGACAGGGGGCGAAAGGGACACCATATATTTT
few | TRBJ2-5 | TRBD2 | TRBV7-8 | CASSLGAGGSGETQYF | TGTGCCAGCAGCTTAGGGGCAGGCGGGAGTGGGGAGACCCAGTACTTC
many | TRBJ2-4 | NA | TRBV2 | CASTAFVGSGPRELAKNIQYF | TGTGCCAGCACTGCCTTCGTTGGCTCAGGGCCACGAGAACTAGCCAAAAACATTCAGTACTTC
NA | TRBJ1-2 | TRBD1 | TRBV30 | CAWYRDRPRGYTF | TGTGCCTGGTACCGGGACAGGCCGCGGGGCTACACCTTC
many | TRBJ1-1 | NA | TRBV18 | CASSPKESTEAFF | TGTGCCAGCTCACCAAAAGAGAGCACTGAAGCTTTCTTT
many | TRBJ1-5 | NA | TRBV10-3 | CAISPSNQPQHF | TGTGCCATCAGTCCTAGTAATCAGCCCCAGCATTTT
many | TRBJ2-7 | NA | TRBV5-1 | CASSLAGPFPYEQYF | TGCGCCAGCAGCTTGGCAGGACCGTTCCCCTACGAGCAGTACTTC
NA | TRBJ1-5 | NA | TRBV30 | CAWSRGSGQPQHF | TGTGCCTGGAGTCGGGGATCCGGTCAGCCCCAGCATTTT
many | TRBJ1-5 | NA | TRBV27 | CASSLSNQPQHF | TGTGCCAGCAGTCTATCCAATCAGCCCCAGCATTTT
few | TRBJ1-2 | NA | TRBV28 | CASSADRYGYTF | TGTGCCAGCAGCGCTGACCGCTATGGCTACACCTTC
many | TRBJ1-5 | NA | TRBV10-2 | CASSDPAQGREQPQHF | TGCGCCAGCAGTGACCCAGCCCAGGGGAGAGAGCAGCCCCAGCATTTT
many | TRBJ2-7 | NA | TRBV27 | CASNPLGKAYEQYF | TGTGCCAGCAACCCTCTGGGTAAAGCGTACGAGCAGTACTTC
many | TRBJ2-2 | NA | TRBV28 | CASSFWGDSTNTGELFF | TGTGCCAGCAGTTTCTGGGGGGACAGCACGAACACCGGGGAGCTGTTTTTT
many | TRBJ2-2 | NA | TRBV7-2 | CASSPAAGTGELFF | TGTGCCAGCAGCCCAGCCGCCGGTACCGGGGAGCTGTTTTTT
many | TRBJ2-5 | NA | TRBV24-1 | CATSEGARETQYF | TGTGCCACCAGTGAAGGCGCGCGGGAGACCCAGTACTTC
NA | TRBJ2-5 | NA | TRBV24-1 | CATSGVKFGAETQYF | TGTGCCACCAGTGGGGTAAAATTTGGTGCAGAGACCCAGTACTTC
NA | TRBJ1-1 | NA | TRBV14 | CASSQFPGIEAFF | TGTGCCAGCAGCCAATTCCCCGGGATTGAAGCTTTCTTT
NA | TRBJ2-7 | NA | TRBV3-1 | CASSQVGGVEQYF | TGTGCCAGCAGCCAAGTAGGGGGAGTGGAACAGTACTTC
few | TRBJ2-2 | NA | TRBV4-1 | CASSQRGGRSGELFF | TGCGCCAGCAGCCAACGCGGAGGTCGGTCCGGGGAGCTGTTTTTT
many | TRBJ2-7 | NA | TRBV6-1 | CASSEWGPYEQYF | TGTGCCAGCAGTGAGTGGGGACCCTACGAGCAGTACTTC
NA | TRBJ2-5 | NA | TRBV12-3/TRBV12-4 | CASSSREGIQETQYF | TGTGCCAGCAGTTCTCGGGAAGGGATCCAAGAGACCCAGTACTTC
many | TRBJ1-5 | NA | TRBV6-4 | CASSDRPGEGNQPQHF | TGTGCCAGCAGTGATAGACCAGGGGAGGGCAATCAGCCCCAGCATTTT
few | TRBJ2-7 | TRBD1 | TRBV28 | CASSQRTGGDEQYF | TGTGCCAGCAGTCAAAGGACAGGGGGGGACGAGCAGTACTTC
many | TRBJ1-2 | NA | TRBV5-8 | CASSVFRDTRRGYTF | TGTGCCAGCAGCGTCTTCCGGGACACCCGGCGAGGCTACACCTTC
many | TRBJ2-5 | NA | TRBV15 | CATSSTATRGRTETQYF | TGTGCCACCAGCAGCACCGCGACCCGAGGACGGACGGAGACCCAGTACTTC
many | TRBJ2-2 | TRBD2 | TRBV20-1 | CSANLGLAGGNWAGELFF | TGCAGTGCCAACCTAGGACTAGCGGGAGGGAACTGGGCCGGGGAGCTGTTTTTT
few | TRBJ1-1 | NA | TRBV15 | CATSPPDTEAFF | TGTGCCACCAGCCCCCCCGACACTGAAGCTTTCTTT
few | TRBJ2-2 | NA | TRBV18 | CASSPPNRVTGELFF | TGTGCCAGCTCACCACCGAACAGGGTTACCGGGGAGCTGTTTTTT
once | TRBJ2-7 | NA | TRBV27 | CASSLSPDSPYEQYF | TGTGCCAGCAGTTTGAGCCCCGACAGCCCCTACGAGCAGTACTTC
many | TRBJ2-5 | TRBD2 | TRBV6-1 | CASRKASGTQETQYF | TGTGCCAGCAGAAAAGCGAGCGGGACGCAAGAGACCCAGTACTTC
NA | TRBJ1-1 | NA | TRBV18 | CASSPKGGGTEAFF | TGTGCCAGCTCACCAAAGGGGGGCGGGACTGAAGCTTTCTTT